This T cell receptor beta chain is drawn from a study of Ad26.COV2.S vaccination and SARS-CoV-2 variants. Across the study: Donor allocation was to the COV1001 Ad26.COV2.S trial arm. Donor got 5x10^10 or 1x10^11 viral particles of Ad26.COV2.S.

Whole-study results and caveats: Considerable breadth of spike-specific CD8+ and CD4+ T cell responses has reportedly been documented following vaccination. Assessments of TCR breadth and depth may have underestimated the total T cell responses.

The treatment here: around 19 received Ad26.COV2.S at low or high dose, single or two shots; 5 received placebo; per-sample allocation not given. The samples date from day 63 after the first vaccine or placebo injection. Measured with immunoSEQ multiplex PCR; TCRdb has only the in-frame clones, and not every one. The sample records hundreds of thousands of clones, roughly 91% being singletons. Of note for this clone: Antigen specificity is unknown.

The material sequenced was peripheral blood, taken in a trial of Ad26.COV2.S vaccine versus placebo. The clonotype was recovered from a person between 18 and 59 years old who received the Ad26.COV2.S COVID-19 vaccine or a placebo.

The CDR3 DNA reads TGTGCCAGCCGACAGGGGAGGAACACTGAAGCTTTCTTT. Its translation: CASRQGRNTEAFF. This chain joins TRBV6-4 and TRBJ1-1; TRBD1 matches 8 bases. Trimming took 8 bases from V and 1 from J; bases not matched to a gene: 3. CDR3 size: 13 residues. Germline values: CDR1 MRHNA, CDR2 SNTAGT.